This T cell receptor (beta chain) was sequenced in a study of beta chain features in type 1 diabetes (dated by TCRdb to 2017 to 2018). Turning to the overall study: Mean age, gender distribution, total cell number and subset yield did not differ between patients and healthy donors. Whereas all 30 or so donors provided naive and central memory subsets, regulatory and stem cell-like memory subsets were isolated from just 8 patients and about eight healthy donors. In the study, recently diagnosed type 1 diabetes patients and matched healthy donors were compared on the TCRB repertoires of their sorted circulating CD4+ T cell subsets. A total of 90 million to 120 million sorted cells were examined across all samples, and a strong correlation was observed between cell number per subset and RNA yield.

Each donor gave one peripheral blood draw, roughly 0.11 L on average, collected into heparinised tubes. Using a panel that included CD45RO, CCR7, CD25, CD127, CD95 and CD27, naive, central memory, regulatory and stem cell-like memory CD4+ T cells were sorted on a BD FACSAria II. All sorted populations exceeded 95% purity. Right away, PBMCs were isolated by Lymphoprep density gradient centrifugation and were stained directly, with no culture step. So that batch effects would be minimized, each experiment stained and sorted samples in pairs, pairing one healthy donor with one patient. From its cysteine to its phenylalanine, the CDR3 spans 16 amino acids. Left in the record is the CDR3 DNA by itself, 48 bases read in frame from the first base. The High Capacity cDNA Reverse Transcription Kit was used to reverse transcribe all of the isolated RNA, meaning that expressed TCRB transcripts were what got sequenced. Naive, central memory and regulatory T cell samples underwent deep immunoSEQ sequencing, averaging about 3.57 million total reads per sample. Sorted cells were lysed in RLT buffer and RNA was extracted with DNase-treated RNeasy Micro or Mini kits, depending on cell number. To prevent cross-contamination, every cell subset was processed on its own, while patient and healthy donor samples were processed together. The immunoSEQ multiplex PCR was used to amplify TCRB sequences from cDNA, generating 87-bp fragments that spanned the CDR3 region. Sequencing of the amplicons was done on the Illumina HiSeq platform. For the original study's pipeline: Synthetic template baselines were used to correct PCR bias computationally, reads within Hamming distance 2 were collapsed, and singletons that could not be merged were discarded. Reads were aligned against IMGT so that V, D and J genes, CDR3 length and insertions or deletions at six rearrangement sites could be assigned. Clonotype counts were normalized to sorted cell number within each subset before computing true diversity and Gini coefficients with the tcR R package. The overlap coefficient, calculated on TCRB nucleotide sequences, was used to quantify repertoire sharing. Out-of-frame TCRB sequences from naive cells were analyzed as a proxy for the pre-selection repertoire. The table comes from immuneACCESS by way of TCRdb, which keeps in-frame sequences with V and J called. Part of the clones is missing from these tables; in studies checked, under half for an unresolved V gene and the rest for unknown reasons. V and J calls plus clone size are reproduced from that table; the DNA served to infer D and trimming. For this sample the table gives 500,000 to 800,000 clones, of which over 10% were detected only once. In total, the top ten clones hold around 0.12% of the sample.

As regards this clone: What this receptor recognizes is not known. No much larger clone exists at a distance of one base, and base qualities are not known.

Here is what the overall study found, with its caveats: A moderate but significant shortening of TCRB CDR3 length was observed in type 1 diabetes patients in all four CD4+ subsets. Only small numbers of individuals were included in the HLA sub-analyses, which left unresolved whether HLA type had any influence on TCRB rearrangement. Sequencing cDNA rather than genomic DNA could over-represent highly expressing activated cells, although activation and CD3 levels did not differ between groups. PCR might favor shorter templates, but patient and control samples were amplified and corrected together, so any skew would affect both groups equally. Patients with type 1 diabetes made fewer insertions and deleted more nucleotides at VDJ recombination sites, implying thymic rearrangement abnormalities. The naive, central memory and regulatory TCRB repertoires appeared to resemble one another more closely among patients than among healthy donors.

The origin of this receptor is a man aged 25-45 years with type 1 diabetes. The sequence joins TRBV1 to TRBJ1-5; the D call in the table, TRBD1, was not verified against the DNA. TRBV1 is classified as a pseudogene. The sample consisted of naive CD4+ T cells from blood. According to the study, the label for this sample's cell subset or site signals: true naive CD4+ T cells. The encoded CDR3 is CTSSQDGTGLNQPQHF. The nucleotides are TGCACCAGCAGCCAGGACGGGACAGGGTTAAATCAGCCCCAGCATTTT.